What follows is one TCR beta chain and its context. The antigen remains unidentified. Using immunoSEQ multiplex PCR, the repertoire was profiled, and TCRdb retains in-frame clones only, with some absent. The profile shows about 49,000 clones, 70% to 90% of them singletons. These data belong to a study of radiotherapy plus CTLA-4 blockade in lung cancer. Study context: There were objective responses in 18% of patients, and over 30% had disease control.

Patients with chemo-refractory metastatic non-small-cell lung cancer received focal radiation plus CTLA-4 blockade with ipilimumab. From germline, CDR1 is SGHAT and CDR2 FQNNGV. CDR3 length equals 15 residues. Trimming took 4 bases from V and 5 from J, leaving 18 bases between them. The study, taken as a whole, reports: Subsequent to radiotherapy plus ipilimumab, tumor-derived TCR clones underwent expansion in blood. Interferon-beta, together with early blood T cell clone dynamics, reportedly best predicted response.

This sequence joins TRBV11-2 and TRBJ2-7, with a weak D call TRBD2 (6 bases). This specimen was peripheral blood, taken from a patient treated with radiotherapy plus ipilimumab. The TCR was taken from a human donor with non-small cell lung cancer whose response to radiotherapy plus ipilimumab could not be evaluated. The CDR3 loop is CASSSDGGISNEQYF. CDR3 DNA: TGTGCCAGCAGCTCCGACGGGGGAATCAGCAACGAGCAGTACTTC.